A selection of T cell receptor beta chains follows, all from one sample in a study of Tregs in tolerant kidney transplant recipients. The assay was immunoSEQ multiplex PCR, and TCRdb's table has in-frame clones only and misses some. The table has roughly 70,000 clones, around 87% seen once. The sample in question was CD4+ T cells from blood (PBMCs), obtained 6 months after the transplant. The source is a human patient who received a combined kidney and bone marrow transplant. Some T cells may have come from the graft donor. The CDR3 runs from the conserved cysteine through the conserved F or W. A D gene is named only where the DNA matches it firmly. Only part of the rows carry a size: once, few, many, or a class if the clone is expanded.

>TRBJ1-4|TRBV30|TRBD1|.
CASGQGVEKLFF
TGTGCCTCGGGACAGGGGGTGGAAAAACTGTTTTTT
>TRBJ1-6|TRBV7-6|TRBD1|.
CASSSRTGGSNSPLHF
TGTGCCAGCAGCTCCCGGACAGGGGGCTCAAATTCACCCCTCCACTTT
>TRBJ2-7|TRBV6-5|.|.
CASSYGSKGSYEQYF
TGTGCCAGCAGTTATGGTAGCAAAGGCTCCTACGAGCAGTACTTC
>TRBJ2-2|TRBV9|.|.
CASSTPTPGREYTGELFF
TGTGCCAGCAGCACACCCACACCGGGACGGGAGTACACCGGGGAGCTGTTTTTT
>TRBJ1-2|TRBV27|TRBD1|.
CASSTASTGGNGYTF
TGTGCCAGCAGCACAGCATCGACAGGGGGAAATGGCTACACCTTC
>TRBJ2-3|TRBV7-2|TRBD2|.
CASSQRGGRPQYF
TGTGCCAGCAGTCAACGGGGGGGCCGTCCGCAGTATTTT
>TRBJ1-4|TRBV25-1|.|.
CASSEGVFNEKLFF
TGTGCCAGCAGTGAAGGAGTCTTCAACGAAAAACTGTTTTTT
>TRBJ1-2|TRBV18|.|.
CASSATAANYGYTF
TGTGCCAGCTCAGCGACAGCCGCTAACTATGGCTACACCTTC
>TRBJ2-2|TRBV6-1|TRBD2|.
CASSIAGDAGELFF
TGTGCCAGCTCCATAGCGGGAGATGCCGGGGAGCTGTTTTTT
>TRBJ2-4|TRBV10-3|TRBD1|.
CAISDTTDRGRPKNIQYF
TGTGCCATCAGTGATACGACGGACAGGGGGCGCCCCAAAAACATTCAGTACTTC
>TRBJ1-2|TRBV27|TRBD1|once
CASGKTGVIGGYTF
TGTGCCAGCGGGAAGACAGGGGTGATCGGTGGCTACACCTTC
>TRBJ2-3|TRBV5-1|TRBD2|.
CASSLTSGDTQYF
TGCGCCAGCAGCTTGACTAGCGGAGATACGCAGTATTTT
>TRBJ2-7|TRBV6-6|TRBD1|.
CASSDHRGSSYEQYF
TGTGCCAGCAGTGACCACAGGGGAAGCTCCTACGAGCAGTACTTC
>TRBJ2-3|TRBV10-3|.|.
CAISGRPGGTDTQYF
TGTGCCATCAGTGGAAGGCCGGGGGGCACAGATACGCAGTATTTT
>TRBJ2-1|TRBV15|TRBD1|.
CATSRPKGQVHEQFF
TGTGCCACCAGCAGGCCCAAGGGACAGGTCCATGAGCAGTTCTTC
>TRBJ2-7|TRBV25-1|TRBD1|.
CASSSPGTGNDEQYF
TGTGCCAGCAGTTCACCCGGGACAGGGAATGACGAGCAGTACTTC
>TRBJ1-4|TRBV7-2|.|few
CASSSHRAWGNEKLFF
TGTGCCAGCAGCAGCCACAGGGCCTGGGGAAATGAAAAACTGTTTTTT
>TRBJ1-2|TRBV2|.|.
CASNPANYGYTF
TGTGCCAGCAATCCCGCTAACTATGGCTACACCTTC
>TRBJ2-1|TRBV9|TRBD2|.
CASSVGAGAYNEQFF
TGTGCCAGCAGCGTAGGAGCGGGAGCCTACAATGAGCAGTTCTTC
>TRBJ1-1|TRBV30|.|.
CAWSRGHSNTEAFF
TGTGCCTGGAGTAGGGGACACTCGAACACTGAAGCTTTCTTT
>TRBJ2-1|TRBV7-3|TRBD2|.
CASSATVRAGRSYNEQFF
TGTGCCAGCAGCGCTACCGTCCGAGCGGGACGATCCTACAATGAGCAGTTCTTC
>TRBJ2-2|TRBV27|.|once
CASRRDTNTGELFF
TGTGCCAGCAGGCGAGACACGAACACCGGGGAGCTGTTTTTT
>TRBJ2-3|TRBV30|.|.
CAWSAPRGPIGGHPSDTQYF
TGTGCCTGGAGTGCCCCTCGAGGCCCGATCGGGGGGCACCCCTCAGATACGCAGTATTTT